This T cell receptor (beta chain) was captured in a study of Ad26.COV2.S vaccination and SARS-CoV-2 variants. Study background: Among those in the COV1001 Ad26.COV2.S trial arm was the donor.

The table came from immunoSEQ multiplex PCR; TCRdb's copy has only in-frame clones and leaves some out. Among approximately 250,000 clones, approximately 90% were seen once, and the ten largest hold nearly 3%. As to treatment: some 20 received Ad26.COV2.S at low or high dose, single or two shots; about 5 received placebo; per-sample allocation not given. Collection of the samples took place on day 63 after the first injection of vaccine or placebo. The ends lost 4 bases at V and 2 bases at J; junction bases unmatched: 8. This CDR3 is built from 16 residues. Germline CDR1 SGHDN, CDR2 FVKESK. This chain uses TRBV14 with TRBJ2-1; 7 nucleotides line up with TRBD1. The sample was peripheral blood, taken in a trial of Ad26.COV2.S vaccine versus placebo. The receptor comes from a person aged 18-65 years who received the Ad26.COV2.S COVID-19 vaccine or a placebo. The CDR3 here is CASSPRQGWPYNEQFF. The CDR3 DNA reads TGTGCCAGCAGCCCGCGACAGGGATGGCCCTACAATGAGCAGTTCTTC. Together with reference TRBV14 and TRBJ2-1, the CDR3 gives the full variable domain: EAGVTQFPSHSVIEKGQTVTLRCDPISGHDNLYWYRRVMGKEIKFLLHFVKESKQDESGMPNNRFLAERTGGTYSTLKVQPAELEDSGVYFCASSPRQGWPYNEQFFGPGTRLTVL.